What follows are 2 T cell receptor beta chains derived from one specimen sequenced in a study of spatial heterogeneity in lung cancer. TCRdb called the 5' RACE reads again in MiXCR, with one record for every CDR3 protein. This sample yields 20,000 to 30,000 distinct CDR3 sequences, of which 8.8% are seen a single time; around 7% belongs to the top ten. Their target antigens are unknown. Time point meaning: sample taken at primary tumor resection. Study-wide findings and caveats: Tumoral mutation counts were tracked by counts of expanded intratumoral alpha and beta TCRs.

This specimen consisted of lung tumor tissue, obtained at surgery. The origin of the receptors is a male donor with early-stage non-small cell lung cancer.

This clonotype was recorded a few times. The V and J genes are TRBV7-3 and TRBJ2-3; possible D gene TRBD1, 6 bases. This CDR3 is built from 15 residues. CDR1 and CDR2 from the germline V gene are SGHTA and FQGTGA. Trimming left V 7 bases short and J 0 bases short, with 14 bases between. CDR3 protein: CASTIGGSSTDTQYF. CDR3 nucleotides: TGTGCCAGCACCATTGGGGGCTCAAGCACAGATACGCAGTATTTT.

The chain employs TRBV20-1 and TRBJ2-5; tentative D call: TRBD2 (6 bases). Trimming left V 6 bases short and J 4 bases short, with 15 bases between. The CDR3 spans 13 residues. Germline V gives CDR1 DFQATT, CDR2 SNEGSKA (reference sequence). The chain's CDR3 is CSARGAGRETQYF. For the CDR3, the DNA is TGCAGTGCCCGAGGGGCGGGGCGAGAGACCCAGTACTTC.